This T cell receptor beta chain was captured in a study of shared clonotypes between healthy human individuals. Clones were sequenced by immunoSEQ multiplex PCR, and TCRdb holds only the in-frame ones, with some missing. Here the sample spans about 1 million clones, 75% being singletons. The CDR3 consists of 14 residues. CDR1 is MGHRA and CDR2 is YSYEKL in the germline V gene. Trimming cost V 4 bases and J 1 base, with 10 bases left between them. Material for sequencing was memory CD4+ T cells sorted from blood. Subset of the sample: CD45RA-negative fraction. The chain couples TRBV4-1 to TRBJ1-1; D not certain. The clonotype was recovered from a man between 18 and 35 years old in good health. CDR3 DNA sequence: TGCGCCAGCAGCCGAGGTCCAGGGAACACTGAAGCTTTCTTT. Protein sequence: CASSRGPGNTEAFF.